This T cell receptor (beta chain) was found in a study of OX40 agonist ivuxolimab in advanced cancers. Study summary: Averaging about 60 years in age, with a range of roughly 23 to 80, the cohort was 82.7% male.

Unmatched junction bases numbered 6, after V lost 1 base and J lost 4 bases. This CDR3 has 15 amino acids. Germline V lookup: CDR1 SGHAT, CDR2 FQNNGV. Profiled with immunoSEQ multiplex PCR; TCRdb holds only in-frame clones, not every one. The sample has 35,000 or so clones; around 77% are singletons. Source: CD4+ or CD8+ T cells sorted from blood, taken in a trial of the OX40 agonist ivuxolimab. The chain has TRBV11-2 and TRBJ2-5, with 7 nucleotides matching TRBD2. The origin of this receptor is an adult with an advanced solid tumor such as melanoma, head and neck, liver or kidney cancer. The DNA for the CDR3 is TGTGCCAGCAGCTTAGGTCGGGGGGATGGAGAGACCCAGTACTTC. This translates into CASSLGRGDGETQYF.